The 29 T cell receptor beta chains in this list originate from one sample, sequenced in a study of post-analysis software for immune sequencing data. For these receptors, no antigen is known. The authors incorporated unique molecular identifiers into the TCR beta cDNA libraries. In TCRdb, the PCR reads were re-called with MiXCR into one record per CDR3 protein. The sample has 650,000 to 850,000 distinct CDR3 sequences, roughly half seen once. General study points: Comparison of patients with controls showed a handful of TRBV segments more frequent in patients, TRBV5-6, TRBV5-1 and TRBV20-1 among them.

Sequenced sample: blood. The receptor source for this set is a girl aged 5 to 17 with multiple sclerosis.

The chain joins TRBV29-1 to TRBJ2-1; unclear D gene. V dropped 4 bases and J dropped 5 bases, with 9 bases sitting between them. The CDR3 covers 12 residues. Germline values: CDR1 SQVTM, CDR2 ANQGSEA. The CDR3 sequence: CSVGSGNNEQFF. CDR3 in DNA: TGCAGCGTTGGATCAGGCAACAATGAGCAGTTCTTC.

This clonotype showed up just a few times. The chain recombines TRBV3-1 with TRBJ1-2; D not certain. Looked up from germline, CDR1 is LGHDT and CDR2 is YNNKEL (reference sequence). Trimming shortened V by 3 bases and J by 8 bases, and 19 bases separated the two germline ends. The CDR3 totals 15 residues. The CDR3 spells CASSHSSIPLRGYTF. CDR3 nucleotide sequence: TGTGCCAGCAGCCATTCCAGCATCCCCCTTCGCGGCTACACCTTC.

The chain uses TRBV12-3 or TRBV12-4 and TRBJ1-2; TRBD1 might be the D (6 bases). The V end lost 0 bases, the J end lost 4 bases, and 9 bases lay between the germline ends. This CDR3 comprises 14 residues. The CDR3 loop reads CASSLAPDSYGYTF. For the CDR3, the DNA is TGTGCCAGCAGTTTAGCGCCGGACAGCTATGGCTACACCTTC.

This clonotype was picked up a small number of times. This chain uses TRBV12-3 or TRBV12-4 with TRBJ2-1; 8 nucleotides agree with TRBD2. V was clipped by 2 bases and J by 2 bases; unmatched bases: 2. The CDR3 length is 15 residues. The CDR3 here is CASSLSGGPYNEQFF. DNA of the CDR3: TGTGCCAGCAGTTTATCGGGGGGGCCCTACAATGAGCAGTTCTTC.

The genes are TRBV3-1 and TRBJ2-1; no clear D gene. Germline CDR1 LGHDT, CDR2 YNNKEL (reference sequence). The CDR3 spans 15 residues. V was clipped by 2 bases and J by 0 bases, with 8 bases between them. CDR3 region: CASSQSSNSYNEQFF. The CDR3 DNA sequence: TGTGCCAGCAGCCAAAGCTCGAACTCCTACAATGAGCAGTTCTTC.

This clonotype was counted a few times. In DNA form, the CDR3 reads TGTGCCAGCAGCTTAGAGGGCCGACGCCGTGAGCAGTTCTTC. Residues: CASSLEGRRREQFF. The V and J genes are TRBV7-4 and TRBJ2-1; D uncertain. From germline, CDR1 is SGHVT and CDR2 SQSDAQ. The CDR3 sequence is 14 residues long. Trimming pared 1 base from V and 9 bases from J, leaving 13 bases between.

The chain combines TRBV19 with TRBJ2-2; 8 bases fit TRBD1. The CDR3 length is 15 residues. Trimming removed 5 bases from V and 3 bases from J; junction bases left unmatched: 5. Germline values: CDR1 LNHDA, CDR2 SQIVND (reference sequence). CDR3 loop: CASSVGQGYTGELFF. In nucleotides, the CDR3 is TGTGCCAGTAGTGTCGGACAGGGATACACCGGGGAGCTGTTTTTT.

The chain has TRBV7-9 and TRBJ2-4; D remains unclear. The ends were cut back, 5 bases at V and 9 bases at J, with 17 bases in the middle. The CDR3 runs 14 residues. CDR1 is SEHNR and CDR2 is FQNEAQ in the germline V gene (reference sequence). The CDR3 region is CASSQDAAFVIQYF. CDR3 nucleotides: TGTGCCAGCAGCCAGGACGCGGCGTTTGTCATTCAGTACTTC. Full variable domain (rest looked up from reference TRBV7-9 and TRBJ2-4): DTGVSQNPRHKITKRGQNVTFRCDPISEHNRLYWYRQTLGQGPEFLTYFQNEAQLEKSRLLSDRFSAERPKGSFSTLEIQRTEQGDSAMYLCASSQDAAFVIQYFGAGTRLSVL.

As regards this clonotype: At one end the junction does not follow the germline gene, possibly because of a read error. The chain combines TRBV7-7 with TRBJ2-7, with D hard to call. Germline assignment: CDR1 SSHAT and CDR2 FNYEAQ (reference sequence). The CDR3 is 13 residues long. CDR3 residues: CASSRGSDYEQYF. CDR3 bases: TGTGCTAGCAGCCGTGGCAGCGACTACGAGCAGTACTTC.

This chain joins TRBV29-1 and TRBJ1-1, with D unresolved. CDR1 is SQVTM, CDR2 ANQGSEA, per germline. The CDR3 is 12 amino acids. V dropped 6 bases and J dropped 1 base, with 9 bases sitting between them. Here the CDR3 DNA reads TGCAGCGTCGGTGAAAGGAACACTGAAGCTTTCTTT. As protein: CSVGERNTEAFF.

This chain links TRBV19 with TRBJ2-6; D gene unclear. This CDR3 spans 14 amino acids. Germline CDR1 LNHDA, CDR2 SQIVND (reference sequence). The V end was cut by 9 bases, the J end by 0 bases, with 9 bases between. The CDR3 DNA reads as TGTGCCAGCCTCCCACTCTCTGGGGCCAACGTCCTGACTTTC. Translating it yields CASLPLSGANVLTF.

The chain employs TRBV29-1 and TRBJ1-2; 9 positions match TRBD1. Germline CDR1 is SQVTM and CDR2 is ANQGSEA. This CDR3 has 15 residues. The V and J ends lost 0 bases and 4 bases, in that order; junction bases with no gene match: 6. The CDR3 sequence is CSVEDHRGRGYGYTF. In DNA, the CDR3 is TGCAGCGTTGAAGACCACAGGGGGCGAGGCTATGGCTACACCTTC.

The V gene is TRBV5-1, the J gene TRBJ2-3; D ambiguous. Germline V CDR1 and CDR2: SGHRS, YFSETQ. Trimming stripped 0 bases from V and 2 bases from J, with 10 bases between. The CDR3 spans 15 residues. CDR3: CASSLGSQSTDTQYF. CDR3 DNA sequence: TGCGCCAGCAGCTTGGGGAGCCAATCCACAGATACGCAGTATTTT.

The rearrangement links TRBV5-1 to TRBJ2-1; 8 bases are a match to TRBD1. The CDR3 is 15 amino acids. The J segment lost 2 bases and the V segment lost 3 bases, leaving 4 bases of the junction unmatched. Germline V gives CDR1 SGHRS, CDR2 YFSETQ. This chain's CDR3 is CASSWTTGAYNEQFF. DNA of the CDR3: TGCGCCAGCAGCTGGACGACAGGGGCCTACAATGAGCAGTTCTTC.

The CDR3 nucleotides read TGTGCCAGCAGTTACCTCAGGGGGGGTAATGAAAAACTGTTTTTT. This sequence encodes CASSYLRGGNEKLFF. The chain links TRBV6-6 to TRBJ1-4, with 7 bases lining up with TRBD1. Germline V gene sequence: CDR1 MNHNY, CDR2 SVGAGI (reference sequence). The V segment lost 2 bases and the J segment 4 bases; nucleotides outside the gene matches: 4. The CDR3 length is 15 residues.

This clonotype was counted only a few times. This chain joins TRBV9 and TRBJ2-7; D is possibly TRBD1 (6 bases). Trimming stripped 0 bases from V and 4 bases from J, with 17 bases between. Germline CDR1 SGDLS, CDR2 YYNGEE. This CDR3 spans 16 amino acids. The CDR3, as DNA: TGTGCCAGCAGCGTAGGGTTATTAGGACAGCAGTACGAGCAGTACTTC. Translation gives CASSVGLLGQQYEQYF.

The chain employs TRBV11-2 and TRBJ2-3; perhaps TRBD2 as D (6 bases). The germline V and J ends were trimmed by 5 bases and 5 bases, with 17 bases remaining between them. Germline CDR1 reads SGHAT; CDR2 reads FQNNGV. The CDR3 is 15 residues long. Here the CDR3 DNA reads TGTGCCAGCAGCCCCTTGTACGGGAGTAAAGATACGCAGTATTTT. Protein product: CASSPLYGSKDTQYF.

This clonotype appeared a few times. The V gene is TRBV20-1, the J gene TRBJ2-5; D is possibly TRBD2 (6 bases). The V and J ends lost 3 bases and 2 bases respectively, with 10 bases between them. The germline V gene has CDR1 DFQATT and CDR2 SNEGSKA (reference sequence). The CDR3 has 13 amino acids. CDR3 sequence: CSASGSQQETQYF. CDR3 coding DNA: TGCAGTGCTAGCGGGAGTCAGCAAGAGACCCAGTACTTC.

The chain has TRBV15 and TRBJ2-7, with TRBD1 matching 8 bases. Germline loops: CDR1 LNHNV, CDR2 YYDKDF (reference sequence). This CDR3 has 16 residues. V lost 0 bases and J lost 2; bases outside the gene matches: 6. CDR3 loop: CATSRDKTGDTYEQYF. The CDR3 DNA follows: TGTGCCACCAGCAGAGATAAGACAGGGGACACCTACGAGCAGTACTTC.

This rearrangement joins TRBV24-1 to TRBJ2-1; perhaps D is TRBD1 or TRBD2 (5 bases each). Between the trimmed V and J ends, which lost 4 bases and 0 bases, there was a span of 12 bases. Germline loops: CDR1 KGHDR, CDR2 SFDVKD. The CDR3 runs to 16 residues. CDR3 coding DNA: TGTGCCACCAGTGAAAGGGACGCGAGCTCCTACAATGAGCAGTTCTTC. Translated, it gives CATSERDASSYNEQFF.

J is TRBJ2-1 and V is TRBV6-5; D gene uncertain. The V end was cut by 6 bases, the J end by 2 bases, with 14 bases between. The CDR3 length is 15 residues. In germline, CDR1 is MNHEY, CDR2 SVGAGI. The CDR3 region is CASSKTKGAYNEQFF. In DNA form, the CDR3 reads TGTGCCAGCAGCAAAACAAAAGGTGCCTACAATGAGCAGTTCTTC.

The chain combines TRBV27 with TRBJ2-1; the match to TRBD2 covers 9 bases. The CDR3 is 17 residues long. V shed 1 base and J 2 bases; nucleotides not matched to a gene: 6. The V gene's germline CDR1 is MNHEY and CDR2 SMNVEV (reference sequence). The CDR3 sequence is CASSLLIGTSTYNEQFF. In nucleotides, the CDR3 is TGTGCCAGCAGTTTATTAATCGGGACTAGCACCTACAATGAGCAGTTCTTC.

The genes are TRBV29-1 and TRBJ2-4; D gene ambiguous. The V and J ends lost 4 bases and 4 bases respectively, with 8 bases between them. Looked up from germline, CDR1 is SQVTM and CDR2 is ANQGSEA. The CDR3 is made up of 12 amino acids. The DNA of the CDR3 is TGCAGCGTTGTAGGGCAGAAAAACATTCAGTACTTC. Translation: CSVVGQKNIQYF.

The chain recombines TRBV13 with TRBJ2-3; no definite D call. The CDR3 sequence is 16 residues long. V was trimmed by 5 bases and J by 5 bases, leaving 20 bases between them. The germline CDR1 and CDR2 sequences are PRHDT and FYEKMQ (reference sequence). The CDR3 loop is CASSLTGLGGEDTQYF. CDR3 sequence (DNA): TGTGCCAGCAGCCTCACCGGCCTCGGCGGTGAAGATACGCAGTATTTT.

CDR3 sequence reads: CASSLTPGNEQYF. DNA for the CDR3: TGTGCCAGCAGCTTAACCCCGGGGAATGAGCAGTACTTC. The rearrangement joins TRBV7-3 to TRBJ2-5; D possibly corresponds to TRBD2 (5 bases). This CDR3 has 13 residues. The germline V gene encodes CDR1 SGHTA and CDR2 FQGTGA. With 0 bases removed from V and 11 bases from J, the gap between germline ends came to 13 bases.

The chain employs TRBV7-3 and TRBJ2-1; 9 positions agree with TRBD2. Germline CDR1 SGHTA, CDR2 FQGTGA. This CDR3 is built from 15 residues. V shed 3 bases, J shed 3 bases, and the junction held 3 bases outside the gene matches. The chain's CDR3 is CASSLGLAFYNEQFF. The CDR3 DNA follows: TGTGCCAGCAGCTTGGGACTAGCATTCTACAATGAGCAGTTCTTC.

This clonotype came up once. The gene calls are TRBV7-9 and TRBJ2-1, with 8 bases lining up with TRBD1. The length of the CDR3 is 12 residues. V dropped 5 bases and J dropped 12; count of bases not matched to a gene: 6. Germline V gene sequence: CDR1 SEHNR, CDR2 FQNEAQ (reference sequence). Here the CDR3 reads CASSTRQGWQFF. The CDR3 bases are TGTGCCAGCAGCACAAGACAGGGGTGGCAGTTCTTC.

V gene TRBV3-1 combines with J gene TRBJ2-7; TRBD1 or TRBD2 may be the D gene (5 bases each). The better agreement between TRBJ2-5 and the DNA end casts doubt on the J call. Germline V CDR1 and CDR2: LGHDT, YNNKEL (reference sequence). The CDR3 is made up of 13 amino acids. CDR3 amino acids: CASSQGLSGTQYF. CDR3 sequence (DNA): TGTGCCAGCAGCCAGGGGCTGAGCGGGACCCAGTACTTC.

This clonotype showed up just a few times. This chain connects TRBV7-9 to TRBJ2-5; 10 bases fit TRBD2. V gave up 5 bases and J gave up 0 bases; unmatched junction bases: 3. Germline-derived CDR1 and CDR2 are SEHNR and FQNEAQ (reference sequence). The CDR3 runs to 15 residues. As DNA, the CDR3 is TGTGCCAGCAGCCCCGGGACTAGCGACCAAGAGACCCAGTACTTC. Residues: CASSPGTSDQETQYF.